This TCR beta chain was captured in a study of blood T cell repertoires in COVID-19. Trimming removed 8 bases from V and 7 bases from J, with 11 bases in between. Per germline, CDR1 ENHRY and CDR2 SYGVKD. This CDR3 is built from 11 residues. As handled by the study authors: Reference gene primer amplification gave estimated nucleated cell counts. The table came from immunoSEQ multiplex PCR; TCRdb's copy has only in-frame clones and leaves some out. The V and J calls and clone size were taken over from that table, and D and trimming were inferred from the DNA. The table lists approximately 200,000 clones, 70% to 85% of them singletons. This clone has just a few counts.

The material sequenced was PBMCs or T cells enriched from blood (not recorded which). This clonotype was obtained from a woman between 40 and 55 years old with acute COVID-19. The chain combines TRBV10-3 with TRBJ1-2; D uncertain. The DNA of the CDR3 is TGTGCCATCGGCGACTCTTTTGGCTACACCTTC. It is translated as CAIGDSFGYTF.